This TCR beta chain emerged from a study of shared clonotypes between healthy human individuals. Profiling relied on immunoSEQ multiplex PCR, and the TCRdb table lists in-frame clones only, not all of them. The data hold under 2.5 million clones, with around 92% observed a single time. Per germline, CDR1 SGHAT and CDR2 FQNNGV. The CDR3 totals 15 residues. Germline trimming cut 3 bases from V and 3 bases from J; bases unmatched to any gene: 2. This sequence joins TRBV11-2 and TRBJ2-1; 10 nucleotides match TRBD2. The sample consisted of naive CD4+ T cells from PBMCs. As to subset: CD45RA+ positively selected. The source is a young man in good health. Some clones in this sample may be carry-over from other donors' samples. The CDR3 region is CASSFTSGIYNEQFF. CDR3 nucleotide sequence: TGTGCCAGCAGCTTTACTAGCGGGATCTACAATGAGCAGTTCTTC.